A single sample is the source of the 10 T cell receptor beta chains below, sequenced in a study of CD8 T cells in ankylosing spondylitis. Using its own MiXCR run on the 5' RACE reads, TCRdb lists one record per CDR3 protein. Counted here are about 220,000 distinct CDR3 sequences, roughly 26% occurring once; the ten biggest clones make up 5% to 8%. Sequencing was done on a sample of blood, either unsorted or a sorted T cell fraction (not recorded which). These receptors were collected from a male donor with ankylosing spondylitis or in good health (not recorded which).

The V call is TRBV29-1, the J call TRBJ2-4; TRBD1 is a possible D gene (5 bases). The germline V gene has CDR1 SQVTM and CDR2 ANQGSEA. Between the trimmed V and J ends, which lost 4 bases and 7 bases, there was a span of 11 bases. The CDR3 covers 12 residues. Written as DNA, the CDR3 is TGCAGCGTTGTGGCAGGGATTAACATTCAGTACTTC. This codes for CSVVAGINIQYF.

The chain has TRBV12-3 or TRBV12-4 and TRBJ1-2; D unresolved. V was clipped by 6 bases and J by 5 bases, with 10 bases between them. The CDR3 totals 12 residues. The CDR3 reads CASRTDPYGYTF. The DNA for the CDR3 is TGTGCCAGCAGAACGGATCCTTATGGCTACACCTTC.

This clonotype was picked up many times. The chain joins TRBV7-3 to TRBJ1-1; D is ambiguous. The CDR3 has 13 residues. Germline values: CDR1 SGHTA, CDR2 FQGTGA. Trimming stripped 1 base from V and 3 bases from J, with 6 bases between. The CDR3 DNA reads as TGTGCCAGCAGCTTAAACAGCTACACTGAAGCTTTCTTT. It specifies CASSLNSYTEAFF. The whole variable domain, remainder taken from reference TRBV7-3 and TRBJ1-1, is GAGVSQTPSNKVTEKGKYVELRCDPISGHTALYWYRQSLGQGPEFLIYFQGTGAADDSGLPNDRFFAVRPEGSVSTLKIQRTERGDSAVYLCASSLNSYTEAFFGQGTRLTVV.

For the CDR3, the DNA is TGCGCCAGCAGCCGAATACCGGGACAGGGGGCCGACAATGAGCAGTTCTTC. Its protein product is CASSRIPGQGADNEQFF. This chain joins TRBV5-1 and TRBJ2-1, with 12 nucleotides matching TRBD1. Germline CDR1 is SGHRS and CDR2 is YFSETQ. CDR3 size: 17 residues. Trimming removed 4 bases from V and 5 bases from J; junction bases left unmatched: 10.

This clonotype was picked up many times. The chain recombines TRBV6-2 or TRBV6-3 with TRBJ1-5, with TRBD1 matching over 11 bases. The trim removed 5 bases at V and 5 bases at J, leaving 5 bases unmatched. This CDR3 contains 15 residues. Germline V CDR1 and CDR2: MNHEY, SVGEGT. The CDR3 DNA follows: TGTGCCAGCAGTCGCCTGGACAGGGGGCATCAGCCCCAGCATTTT. It encodes CASSRLDRGHQPQHF.

This clonotype appeared a few times. V and J are TRBV12-5 and TRBJ2-2; D is unresolved. CDR1 and CDR2 (germline): LGHNT, FRNRAP. Trimming took 1 base from V and 4 from J, leaving 7 bases between them. The CDR3 spans 14 residues. CDR3 residues: CASGLALVTGELFF. DNA of the CDR3: TGTGCTAGTGGTTTGGCCCTCGTCACCGGGGAGCTGTTTTTT. The full variable domain, completed using reference TRBV12-5 and TRBJ2-2, is DARVTQTPRHKVTEMGQEVTMRCQPILGHNTVFWYRQTMMQGLELLAYFRNRAPLDDSGMPKDRFSAEMPDATLATLKIQPSEPRDSAVYFCASGLALVTGELFFGEGSRLTVL.

This clonotype occurred many times. CDR3 region: CSAKVEGTDTQYF. The CDR3 nucleotides read TGCAGTGCTAAGGTTGAGGGGACAGATACGCAGTATTTT. The rearrangement links TRBV20-1 to TRBJ2-3; either TRBD1 or TRBD2 may fit D (5 bases each). Germline V CDR1 and CDR2: DFQATT, SNEGSKA (reference sequence). The ends were cut back, 4 bases at V and 3 bases at J, with 11 bases in the middle. The length of the CDR3 is 13 residues.

The chain combines TRBV5-1 with TRBJ2-1, with no clear D. The germline V and J ends were trimmed by 6 bases and 12 bases, with 10 bases remaining between them. CDR1 SGHRS and CDR2 YFSETQ come from the germline V gene. The CDR3 extends over 10 amino acids. This CDR3 reads CASNPTWQFF. The CDR3 bases are TGCGCCAGCAATCCGACGTGGCAGTTCTTC.

This clonotype has just a few counts. This rearrangement joins TRBV27 to TRBJ1-2; D is unresolved. There are 15 residues in the CDR3. The germline V gene encodes CDR1 MNHEY and CDR2 SMNVEV (reference sequence). With 5 bases removed from V and 3 bases from J, the gap between germline ends came to 16 bases. DNA of the CDR3: TGTGCCAGCAGTCCCGGACCACTCCGGGACTATGGCTACACCTTC. Protein: CASSPGPLRDYGYTF.

This clonotype turned up a few times. The chain uses TRBV7-2 and TRBJ2-7; D is undetermined. Per germline, CDR1 SGHTA and CDR2 FQGNSA. V was cut by 6 bases and J by 3 bases, with 6 bases left in between. The CDR3 runs 11 residues. The CDR3 spells CASSRFYEQYF. The CDR3, as DNA: TGTGCCAGCAGTCGGTTCTACGAGCAGTACTTC.